The 15 T cell receptor beta chains listed next were all sequenced from one sample in a study of shared clonotypes between healthy human individuals. As defined, naive CD8 cells were CD45RO-negative and positively selected for CCR7, with terminally differentiated effector memory CD45RA+ cells excluded. Sequenced by immunoSEQ multiplex PCR; TCRdb stores in-frame clones only, minus some. The sample shows about 2.2 million clones, approximately 92% of them seen only once. Sequencing used naive CD8+ T cells from PBMCs. Receptors originate from a man aged 18 to 29 in good health. Some clones in this sample may be carry-over from other donors' samples.

This clone appeared a few times. The rearrangement uses TRBV4-3 and TRBJ1-1; 8 nucleotides line up with TRBD1. The CDR3 extends over 15 amino acids. Per germline, CDR1 LGHNA and CDR2 YSLEER. Trimming removed 5 bases from V and 1 base from J; junction bases left unmatched: 6. Written as DNA, the CDR3 is TGCGCCAGCAGCAGTCGGACAGGGACGAACACTGAAGCTTTCTTT. It is translated as CASSSRTGTNTEAFF.

For this clone: Other nucleotide sequences from this sample produce the same CDR3. The chain uses TRBV27 and TRBJ2-1; D not resolved. Germline V gives CDR1 MNHEY, CDR2 SMNVEV (reference sequence). Trimming cost V 2 bases and J 2 bases, with 7 bases left between them. The CDR3 extends over 14 amino acids. CDR3: CASSLRAAYNEQFF. The CDR3 DNA reads as TGTGCCAGCAGTTTACGTGCAGCCTACAATGAGCAGTTCTTC.

The chain links TRBV7-9 to TRBJ2-7; TRBD1 might be the D (5 bases). The germline V and J ends were trimmed by 5 bases and 3 bases, with 11 bases remaining between them. Per the germline V gene, CDR1 is SEHNR and CDR2 is FQNEAQ (reference sequence). The CDR3 has 13 residues. The CDR3 region has the DNA TGTGCCAGCAGCCAACCCGACAGCTACGAGCAGTACTTC. It specifies CASSQPDSYEQYF.

The rearrangement joins TRBV11-3 to TRBJ1-1; 9 nucleotides match TRBD1. Germline loops: CDR1 SGHNT, CDR2 YENEEA. The V and J ends lost 3 bases and 2 bases, in that order; junction bases with no gene match: 4. The CDR3 length is 15 residues. The CDR3: CASSLTGGTNTEAFF. The CDR3 DNA reads as TGTGCCAGCAGCTTGACAGGGGGGACTAACACTGAAGCTTTCTTT.

This sequence joins TRBV7-9 and TRBJ2-7, with D possibly being TRBD1 (6 bases). V lost 5 bases to trimming and J lost 2 bases, with 10 bases between them. Germline values: CDR1 SEHNR, CDR2 FQNEAQ (reference sequence). The CDR3 has 13 amino acids. The CDR3 DNA is TGTGCCAGCAGCCCGGACAGACCCTACGAGCAGTACTTC. Amino acids: CASSPDRPYEQYF.

This chain joins TRBV13 and TRBJ1-2; 12 bases align to TRBD1. This CDR3 is 19 amino acids long. Germline CDR1 and CDR2: PRHDT and FYEKMQ (reference sequence). V lost 5 bases to trimming and J lost 7 bases; unmatched junction nucleotides: 20. The CDR3 protein is CASSPSLSEWGQGAPGYTF. The CDR3 DNA follows: TGTGCCAGCAGCCCCAGCCTCTCCGAGTGGGGACAGGGGGCGCCTGGCTACACCTTC.

Worth noting for this clone: Other DNA variants within this sample encode the same CDR3. The V call is TRBV27, the J call TRBJ1-2, with TRBD1 identical over 7 bases. Germline V gene lookup returns CDR1 MNHEY and CDR2 SMNVEV (reference sequence). The CDR3 spans 12 residues. The trim removed 6 bases at V and 4 bases at J, leaving 2 bases unmatched. The CDR3 protein is CASSPGGYGYTF. The CDR3, as DNA: TGTGCCAGCAGCCCAGGGGGCTATGGCTACACCTTC.

This chain uses TRBV19 with TRBJ2-1, with TRBD2 identical over 7 bases. Per germline, CDR1 LNHDA and CDR2 SQIVND (reference sequence). Germline trimming cut 3 bases from V and 2 bases from J; bases unmatched to any gene: 10. This CDR3 comprises 17 residues. In nucleotides, the CDR3 is TGTGCCAGTAGTATCGGAGAGCTAGCGGCAACCTACAATGAGCAGTTCTTC. Its translation: CASSIGELAATYNEQFF.

This clone turned up a few times. This chain links TRBV27 with TRBJ1-5; 9 bases align to TRBD1. V shed 6 bases, J shed 2 bases, and the junction held 8 bases outside the gene matches. The V gene's germline CDR1 is MNHEY and CDR2 SMNVEV (reference sequence). This CDR3 has 16 amino acids. CDR3 region: CASRELGQGGNQPQHF. The CDR3 nucleotides read TGTGCCAGCAGAGAACTGGGACAGGGTGGCAATCAGCCCCAGCATTTT.

To note about this clone: Within the sample, other DNA sequences also encode this same CDR3. The chain is built from TRBV7-9 and TRBJ2-7; TRBD1 might be the D (5 bases). CDR3 size: 12 residues. Trimming left V 4 bases short and J 3 bases short, with 7 bases between. Germline CDR1 is SEHNR and CDR2 is FQNEAQ (reference sequence). In DNA form, the CDR3 reads TGTGCCAGCAGCTCAGGGATCTACGAGCAGTACTTC. It is translated as CASSSGIYEQYF.

The chain uses TRBV5-5 and TRBJ2-1; TRBD2 matches 10 bases. This CDR3 comprises 17 residues. Per germline, CDR1 SGHKS and CDR2 YYEKEE (reference sequence). Unmatched junction bases numbered 5, after V lost 0 bases and J lost 2 bases. The CDR3 DNA reads as TGTGCCAGCAGCTTGGAAAGACTAGCGGGCGCCTACAATGAGCAGTTCTTC. Encoded protein: CASSLERLAGAYNEQFF.

This chain joins TRBV4-1 and TRBJ2-1; tentatively, D is TRBD1 (6 bases). CDR1 is MGHRA and CDR2 is YSYEKL in the germline V gene. The CDR3 extends over 15 amino acids. Trimming pared 0 bases from V and 15 bases from J, leaving 21 bases between. The CDR3 DNA sequence: TGCGCCAGCAGCCAAGAGCCGAACCCGGGACATTATACGTTCTTC. It specifies CASSQEPNPGHYTFF.

This chain uses TRBV19 with TRBJ1-6; D unclear. CDR3 length: 10 residues. Trimming took off 9 bases at V and 8 bases at J, with 5 bases between the two ends. Germline V gene lookup returns CDR1 LNHDA and CDR2 SQIVND (reference sequence). The CDR3: CASSHSPLHF. The CDR3 region has the DNA TGTGCCAGCTCTCATTCACCCCTCCACTTT.

This chain joins TRBV28 and TRBJ2-7; 10 nucleotides line up with TRBD1. CDR1 and CDR2 from the germline V gene are MDHEN and SYDVKM. The V and J ends lost 4 bases and 1 base, in that order; junction bases with no gene match: 10. This CDR3 comprises 17 residues. The CDR3 is CASSSTGGRTWSYEQYF. CDR3 in DNA: TGTGCCAGCAGTTCGACAGGGGGCAGGACGTGGTCCTACGAGCAGTACTTC.

This clone was observed a single time. The chain uses TRBV14 and TRBJ2-7, with D maybe TRBD2 (6 bases). The CDR3 has 13 residues. The ends were cut back, 2 bases at V and 3 bases at J, with 8 bases in the middle. CDR1 is SGHDN and CDR2 is FVKESK in the germline V gene. The CDR3 region is CASSQSGDYEQYF. In DNA, the CDR3 is TGTGCCAGCAGCCAATCGGGGGACTACGAGCAGTACTTC.